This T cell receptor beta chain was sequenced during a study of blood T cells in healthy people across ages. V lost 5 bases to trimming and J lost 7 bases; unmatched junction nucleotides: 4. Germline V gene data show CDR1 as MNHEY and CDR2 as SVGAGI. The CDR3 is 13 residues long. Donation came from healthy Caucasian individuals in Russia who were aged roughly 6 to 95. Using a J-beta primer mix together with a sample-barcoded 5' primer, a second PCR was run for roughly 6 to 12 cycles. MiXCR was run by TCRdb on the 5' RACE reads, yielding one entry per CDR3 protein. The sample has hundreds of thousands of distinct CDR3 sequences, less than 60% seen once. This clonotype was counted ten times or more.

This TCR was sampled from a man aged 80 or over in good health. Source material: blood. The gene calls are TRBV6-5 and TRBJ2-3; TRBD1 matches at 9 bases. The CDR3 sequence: CASSETGGYTQYF. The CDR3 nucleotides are TGTGCCAGCAGTGAGACAGGGGGGTATACGCAGTATTTT.